One sample yielded the 30 T cell receptor beta chains listed below, sequenced in a study of molecular identifiers for immune sequencing clone quantification. TCRdb processed the PCR reads anew with MiXCR; each CDR3 protein has one entry. Of 60,000 to 70,000 distinct CDR3 sequences in the sample, over 15% were seen once. The sequenced sample consisted of naive CD8+ T cells from blood, with Jurkat cell RNA spiked in. The subset is: FACS-sorted CD8+CD4-CCR7+CD45RA+ naive T cells. The receptors derive from a human donor in good health. Some libraries in this study had Jurkat cell RNA spiked in.

This clonotype was seen at least ten times. The rearrangement uses TRBV10-3 and TRBJ2-5; no clear D. Between the trimmed V and J ends, which lost 0 bases and 5 bases, there was a span of 13 bases. The CDR3 has 15 amino acids. CDR1 and CDR2 (germline): ENHRY, SYGVKD. The CDR3 DNA reads as TGTGCCATCAGTGAGTCCCTAGTGGAGCTGGAGACCCAGTACTTC. Its protein is CAISESLVELETQYF.

This clonotype was counted many times. The rearrangement links TRBV2 to TRBJ1-1; D is undetermined. The CDR3 consists of 12 residues. Trimming stripped 5 bases from V and 8 bases from J, with 12 bases between. Germline values: CDR1 SNHLY, CDR2 FYNNEI. The CDR3 DNA is TGTGCCAGCAGTCCCACAGCGCTAGAAGCTTTCTTT. The encoded protein is CASSPTALEAFF.

This clonotype is judged medium-sized. The genes are TRBV7-9 and TRBJ2-2, with TRBD2 matching over 7 bases. Germline lookup yields CDR1 SEHNR and CDR2 FQNEAQ (reference sequence). Germline trimming cut 5 bases from V and 2 bases from J; bases unmatched to any gene: 5. The length of the CDR3 is 15 residues. Written as DNA, the CDR3 is TGTGCCAGCAGCCCCCGCGGGGGAAACACCGGGGAGCTGTTTTTT. Amino acids: CASSPRGGNTGELFF.

The gene calls are TRBV7-6 and TRBJ2-5, with D maybe TRBD1 (6 bases). The V gene's germline CDR1 is SGHVS and CDR2 FNYEAQ. The germline V and J ends were trimmed by 4 bases and 3 bases, with 12 bases remaining between them. CDR3 size: 14 residues. Here the CDR3 DNA reads TGTGCCAGCAGCTCCCGGACAGTAAAAGAGACCCAGTACTTC. Encoded protein: CASSSRTVKETQYF.

This clonotype came up a few times. This may come from a read error, since a much larger clone is one base off. V usage is TRBV20-1 and J usage is TRBJ2-7; D gene unclear. There are 14 residues in the CDR3. Looked up from germline, CDR1 is DFQATT and CDR2 is SNEGSKA (reference sequence). The CDR3 DNA reads as TGCAGTGCTAGAGGGGGATACCCCCCCAACGAGCAGTGCTTC. Translating it yields CSARGGYPPNEQCF.

This sequence joins TRBV2 and TRBJ2-1; D may be TRBD2 (6 bases). Germline V gives CDR1 SNHLY, CDR2 FYNNEI. The ends were cut back, 2 bases at V and 7 bases at J, with 18 bases in the middle. The CDR3 loop spans 16 amino acids. CDR3 loop: CASSEPWDSGPNEQFF. Written as DNA, the CDR3 is TGTGCCAGCAGTGAACCTTGGGACTCGGGGCCTAATGAGCAGTTCTTC.

This clonotype showed up just a few times. The chain couples TRBV12-3 or TRBV12-4 to TRBJ2-2; D uncertain. CDR3 length: 14 residues. V shed 0 bases and J shed 5 bases, with 7 bases lying between them. CDR3 coding DNA: TGTGCCAGCAGTTTAGCGCTAGTTACCGGGGAGCTGTTTTTT. It translates to CASSLALVTGELFF.

This clonotype has ten or more counts. The chain combines TRBV4-3 with TRBJ2-2, with D hard to call. V was cut by 1 base and J by 4 bases, with 7 bases left in between. CDR1 and CDR2 from the germline V gene are LGHNA and YSLEER. The CDR3 covers 14 residues. The CDR3 bases are TGCGCCAGCAGCCAAGCCCAGGCCACCGGGGAGCTGTTTTTT. It codes for CASSQAQATGELFF.

The CDR3 sequence is CASGLGVGYEQYF. The CDR3 DNA reads TGTGCCAGCGGTCTGGGCGTCGGTTACGAGCAGTACTTC. The chain joins TRBV27 to TRBJ2-7; D gene unclear. This CDR3 is 13 amino acids long. Looked up from germline, CDR1 is MNHEY and CDR2 is SMNVEV (reference sequence). V was clipped by 8 bases and J by 4 bases, with 15 bases between them.

This clonotype was picked up many times. This sequence joins TRBV6-5 and TRBJ2-2; D call uncertain. Trimming removed 5 bases from V and 5 bases from J, with 9 bases in between. The germline gives CDR1 MNHEY, CDR2 SVGAGI. This CDR3 comprises 13 residues. CDR3 protein: CASSHRRTGELFF. DNA of the CDR3: TGTGCCAGCAGTCACCGACGTACCGGGGAGCTGTTTTTT.

This clonotype has ten or more counts. The chain joins TRBV6-5 to TRBJ2-7, with D hard to call. This CDR3 region has 15 residues. The ends were cut back, 7 bases at V and 5 bases at J, with 21 bases in the middle. CDR1 and CDR2 from the germline V gene are MNHEY and SVGAGI. The CDR3 sequence is CASTKGLGSPHEQYF. The CDR3, as DNA: TGTGCCAGCACCAAAGGGTTGGGATCCCCCCACGAGCAGTACTTC.

On this clonotype itself: A much larger clone differs from this one at a single base, so this may be a read error. This is likely a read error, given that the CDR3 carries no conserved phenylalanine or tryptophan at its end. The chain uses TRBV6-2 or TRBV6-3 and TRBJ1-2; TRBD1 matches 9 bases. This CDR3 comprises 14 residues. Unmatched junction bases numbered 6, after V lost 6 bases and J lost 4 bases. CDR1 MNHEY and CDR2 SVGEGT come from the germline V gene. CDR3 residues: CASSRTGAGYGYTS. CDR3 nucleotides: TGTGCCAGCAGCCGGACAGGGGCCGGCTATGGCTACACCTCC.

Concerning this clonotype: Mismatch with germline at one junction end may stem from a read error. The V gene is TRBV5-5, the J gene TRBJ1-2; D is ambiguous. The CDR3 has 15 residues. In germline, CDR1 is SGHKS, CDR2 YYEKEE (reference sequence). The CDR3 DNA sequence: TGTGCCAGCAGCTTGGCCCCGGCCCCTAACTATGGCTGCACCTTC. It codes for CASSLAPAPNYGCTF.

To note about this clonotype: A much larger clone sits a single nucleotide away, making a read error possible. This chain uses TRBV15 with TRBJ1-2, with a weak D call TRBD1 (5 bases). Looked up from germline, CDR1 is LNHNV and CDR2 is YYDKDF (reference sequence). This CDR3 is 12 amino acids long. CDR3 in amino acids: CATWDRNYDYTF. CDR3 DNA sequence: TGTGCCACCTGGGACCGAAACTATGACTACACCTTC.

This clonotype was counted at least ten times. The rearrangement uses TRBV7-9 and TRBJ1-5; TRBD1 is a possible D gene (5 bases). The CDR3 covers 15 residues. Germline CDR1 SEHNR, CDR2 FQNEAQ (reference sequence). V lost 1 base, J lost 2 bases, and 9 bases lay in between. CDR3 amino acids: CASSLGRVGNQPQHF. The CDR3 nucleotides are TGTGCCAGCAGCTTAGGCAGGGTCGGCAATCAGCCCCAGCATTTT.

This clonotype has a count of ten or more. The gene calls are TRBV30 and TRBJ2-1; D remains unclear. This CDR3 has 13 amino acids. V was trimmed by 0 bases and J by 4 bases, leaving 7 bases between them. From germline, CDR1 is GTSNPN and CDR2 SVGIG (reference sequence). DNA for the CDR3: TGTGCCTGGAGTGTATTAGTTTACAATGAGCAGTTCTTC. The encoded protein is CAWSVLVYNEQFF.

The chain combines TRBV7-9 with TRBJ1-1, with 8 bases identical to TRBD1. V lost 2 bases and J lost 8; bases outside the gene matches: 13. The germline gives CDR1 SEHNR, CDR2 FQNEAQ (reference sequence). The CDR3 covers 16 residues. DNA of the CDR3: TGTGCCAGCAGCTTAAGTTTCCCTCAAAGGACAGGGGAAGCTTTCTTT. Translating it yields CASSLSFPQRTGEAFF.

This clonotype was detected many times. The chain links TRBV9 to TRBJ2-2; TRBD1 or TRBD2 may be the D gene (5 bases each). Germline V gives CDR1 SGDLS, CDR2 YYNGEE. The CDR3 covers 14 residues. The V end lost 6 bases, the J end lost 5 bases, and 14 bases lay between the germline ends. CDR3 bases: TGTGCCAGCAACGAGGGGTCCCCTACCGGGGAGCTGTTTTTT. Translated, it gives CASNEGSPTGELFF.

The V gene is TRBV28, the J gene TRBJ1-5, with 9 bases fitting TRBD1. The J segment lost 2 bases and the V segment lost 5 bases, leaving 4 bases of the junction unmatched. The CDR3 consists of 15 residues. Germline loops: CDR1 MDHEN, CDR2 SYDVKM. The CDR3 coding sequence is TGTGCCAGCAGTCGGGACAGGGAAGGCAATCAGCCCCAGCATTTT. This translates into CASSRDREGNQPQHF.

This clonotype has a count of ten or more. The chain has TRBV29-1 and TRBJ2-1; the match to TRBD1 covers 7 bases. Germline CDR1 is SQVTM and CDR2 is ANQGSEA. After removal of 6 bases from V and 2 bases from J, the junction contained 7 bases not matched to a gene. CDR3 size: 14 residues. CDR3 residues: CSVKLGTAYNEQFF. CDR3 coding DNA: TGCAGCGTAAAGTTAGGGACAGCCTACAATGAGCAGTTCTTC.

Ten or more counts support this clonotype. V usage is TRBV30 and J usage is TRBJ1-2, with 9 positions matching TRBD1. Germline V gene data show CDR1 as GTSNPN and CDR2 as SVGIG (reference sequence). V lost 1 base, J lost 4 bases, and 10 bases stayed unmatched. There are 16 residues in the CDR3. CDR3 DNA: TGTGCCTGGAGTGCCCCGACAGGGGGTCTGAGCTATGGCTACACCTTC. Protein product: CAWSAPTGGLSYGYTF.

The chain employs TRBV5-6 and TRBJ1-2; 9 bases agree with TRBD1. V lost 5 bases and J lost 2; bases outside the gene matches: 4. CDR1 and CDR2 from the germline V gene are SGHDT and YYEEEE. CDR3 length: 14 residues. The CDR3 bases are TGTGCCAGCAGGCCGACAGGGGGAAACTATGGCTACACCTTC. The encoded protein is CASRPTGGNYGYTF.

This clonotype was counted many times. The chain employs TRBV6-5 and TRBJ2-7, with 10 bases that match TRBD2. The CDR3 contains 16 residues. Germline V gene sequence: CDR1 MNHEY, CDR2 SVGAGI. V trimming: 5 bases; J trimming: 2 bases; junction bases outside the gene matches: 9. The CDR3 bases are TGTGCCAGCAGTCCCCAGCGGGAGGGCCCGCCCTACGAGCAGTACTTC. It is translated as CASSPQREGPPYEQYF.

Turning to this clonotype: A clone one base away is much larger, so this may be a read error. This CDR3 reads CASSQLGTEEAQYF. DNA of the CDR3: TGTGCCAGCAGCCAACTCGGGACAGAAGAGGCCCAGTACTTC. The rearrangement uses TRBV14 and TRBJ2-5; 7 bases align to TRBD1. Germline loops: CDR1 SGHDN, CDR2 FVKESK. This CDR3 region has 14 residues.

This clonotype appeared a few times. This chain links TRBV2 with TRBJ2-1; D is possibly TRBD2 (6 bases). CDR1 and CDR2 (germline): SNHLY, FYNNEI. The CDR3 totals 17 residues. V dropped 3 bases and J dropped 2 bases, with 17 bases sitting between them. As DNA, the CDR3 is TGTGCCAGCAGTGATCCTCTTGAGGAGGGCCCCTACAATGAGCAGTTCTTC. As protein: CASSDPLEEGPYNEQFF.

This clonotype has at least ten counts. The rearrangement joins TRBV24-1 to TRBJ1-5, with D hard to call. In germline, CDR1 is KGHDR, CDR2 SFDVKD. V shed 9 bases and J shed 3 bases, with 26 bases lying between them. The CDR3 runs to 18 residues. CDR3 sequence reads: CATPRALDSLRYNQPQHF. Written as DNA, the CDR3 is TGTGCCACCCCCCGAGCCTTGGACTCCCTTCGTTACAATCAGCCCCAGCATTTT.

This clonotype was observed at least ten times. In nucleotides, the CDR3 is TGCAGTGCTGAGAGCGGGGGACTAGCGCTCCGCAGCTCCTACAATGAGCAGTTCTTC. Amino acids: CSAESGGLALRSSYNEQFF. The chain joins TRBV20-1 to TRBJ2-1, with 10 positions matching TRBD2. Trimming at V came to 5 bases and at J to 0 bases, leaving 16 bases not matched to a gene. The CDR3 is 19 residues long. Germline V gene sequence: CDR1 DFQATT, CDR2 SNEGSKA (reference sequence).

Worth noting for this clonotype: A junction end diverges from the germline sequence, so it may reflect a read error. The chain links TRBV6-2 or TRBV6-3 to TRBJ2-1; 10 bases align to TRBD2. CDR1 and CDR2 from the germline V gene are MNHEY and SVGEGT. CDR3 length: 17 residues. CDR3 nucleotides: TGTGCCAGCAGTTACTCGATAGCGGGAGGCTCCTACGATGAGCAGTTCTTC. Protein sequence: CASSYSIAGGSYDEQFF.

There are many counts of this clonotype. The DNA of the CDR3 is TGTGCCAGCAGGTGGGCCGAGACTCTCCAAGAGACCCAGTACTTC. It is translated as CASRWAETLQETQYF. The rearrangement links TRBV6-5 to TRBJ2-5; D uncertain. The CDR3 consists of 15 residues. Germline CDR1 reads MNHEY; CDR2 reads SVGAGI. Trimming left V 6 bases short and J 1 base short, with 15 bases between.

As regards this clonotype: Just one base apart from a much larger clone, this may be a read error. This CDR3 is CASGRIRDEQFF. In DNA form, the CDR3 reads TGCGCCAGCGGCCGGATCAGGGATGAGCAGTTCTTC. The chain has TRBV4-3 and TRBJ2-1, with a possible D match to TRBD1 (5 bases). The germline V and J ends were trimmed by 8 bases and 8 bases, with 13 bases remaining between them. The length of the CDR3 is 12 residues. Germline lookup yields CDR1 LGHNA and CDR2 YSLEER.